These T cell receptor beta chains were read from a single sample in a study of cytomegalovirus exposure and HLA in healthy donors. Measured with immunoSEQ multiplex PCR; TCRdb has only the in-frame clones, and not every one. The table shows over 65,000 clones, with roughly 94% occurring only once. Material: PBMCs. All receptors derive from a woman aged 18-29 years in good health and CMV-seropositive. Each CDR3 is given with its conserved first and last residue. D genes are given only for firm matches. Only part of the rows carry a size: once, few, many, or a class if the clone is expanded.

CDR3 length	D gene	clone size	J gene	V gene	CDR3 protein	CDR3 DNA
16	TRBD1	once	TRBJ2-7	TRBV5-3	CARSWIRTGGFYEQYF	TGTGCCAGAAGCTGGATTCGGACAGGGGGATTCTACGAGCAGTACTTC
13	.	.	TRBJ1-1	TRBV7-6	CASSSTTEHEAFF	TGTGCCAGCAGCTCCACGACAGAACATGAAGCTTTCTTT
14	.	.	TRBJ2-3	TRBV11-3	CASSRGHFTDTQYF	TGTGCCAGCAGCCGCGGCCATTTCACAGATACGCAGTATTTT
17	TRBD2	.	TRBJ2-3	TRBV5-1	CASSLGRGGTSTDTQYF	TGCGCCAGCAGCTTGGGGCGGGGGGGGACTAGCACAGATACGCAGTATTTT
15	TRBD1	few	TRBJ1-1	TRBV29-1	CSVEERTGGSAEAFF	TGCAGCGTTGAAGAGCGGACAGGGGGTAGCGCTGAAGCTTTCTTT
15	TRBD1	.	TRBJ2-7	TRBV5-1	CASSSLDRGSHEQYF	TGCGCCAGCAGCTCCCTGGACAGGGGGTCCCACGAGCAGTACTTC
17	TRBD2	.	TRBJ2-1	TRBV13	CASSLALVSGSYNEQFF	TGTGCCAGCAGCTTAGCCTTGGTTAGCGGGAGTTACAATGAGCAGTTCTTC
11	.	.	TRBJ2-1	TRBV5-4	CASSFGQEQFF	TGTGCCAGCAGCTTCGGACAAGAGCAGTTCTTC
15	TRBD2	.	TRBJ2-5	TRBV2	CASGPERVGGETQYF	TGTGCCAGCGGCCCGGAGCGGGTGGGGGGGGAGACCCAGTACTTC
14	.	few	TRBJ2-1	TRBV29-1	CSVEGRDSYNEQFF	TGCAGCGTTGAAGGGCGGGATTCGTACAATGAGCAGTTCTTC
13	TRBD2	.	TRBJ2-7	TRBV5-1	CASSPGLAEEQYF	TGCGCCAGCAGCCCCGGACTAGCGGAGGAGCAGTACTTC
14	.	.	TRBJ2-7	TRBV6-5	CASTSAAPNHEQYF	TGTGCCAGCACCTCAGCGGCGCCGAACCACGAGCAGTACTTC
13	.	.	TRBJ1-4	TRBV7-9	CASRDLQGAELFF	TGTGCCAGCAGAGACCTACAGGGCGCAGAACTGTTTTTT
13	.	.	TRBJ2-2	TRBV30	CAWSERVTGELFF	TGTGCCTGGAGTGAGAGGGTCACCGGGGAGCTGTTTTTT
14	TRBD2	.	TRBJ2-7	TRBV7-8	CASSRGLATYEQYF	TGTGCCAGCAGCCGGGGACTAGCAACCTACGAGCAGTACTTC
16	TRBD1	.	TRBJ2-3	TRBV4-2	CASSQEPRGQADTQYF	TGTGCCAGCAGCCAAGAGCCGAGGGGGCAGGCAGATACGCAGTATTTT
14	.	.	TRBJ2-7	TRBV9	CASSAGTPPSEQYF	TGTGCCAGCAGTGCCGGGACTCCCCCAAGCGAGCAGTACTTC
18	.	.	TRBJ1-3	TRBV29-1	CSVLWTATTSSSGNTIYF	TGCAGCGTGCTCTGGACAGCGACAACTTCGAGCTCTGGAAACACCATATATTTT
16	.	.	TRBJ1-1	TRBV7-9	CASKTAGNLSNTEAFF	TGTGCCAGCAAGACGGCAGGGAACCTATCGAACACTGAAGCTTTCTTT
16	TRBD1	once	TRBJ2-3	TRBV12-5	CASGPSGTGRRDTQYF	TGTGCTAGTGGGCCCTCCGGGACAGGGAGAAGAGATACGCAGTATTTT
14	TRBD1	.	TRBJ2-5	TRBV6-5	CASSYRDRRETQYF	TGTGCCAGCAGTTACCGGGACAGACGAGAGACCCAGTACTTC
13	.	once	TRBJ1-2	TRBV5-6	CASSPTGPYGYTF	TGTGCCAGCAGCCCGACAGGCCCCTATGGCTACACCTTC
12	.	.	TRBJ1-1	TRBV7-9	CATTGGVDEAFF	TGTGCCACCACGGGGGGGGTTGATGAAGCTTTCTTT
19	.	once	TRBJ2-3	TRBV27	CASSPPGGGGEIYTDTQYF	TGTGCCAGCAGTCCCCCAGGGGGCGGGGGGGAAATTTATACAGATACGCAGTATTTT
13	TRBD2	once	TRBJ2-5	TRBV6-5	CATASGVQETQYF	TGTGCCACCGCGAGCGGGGTCCAAGAGACCCAGTACTTC
12	.	.	TRBJ2-6	TRBV30	CASLTGANVLTF	TGTGCCTCCCTAACTGGGGCCAACGTCCTGACTTTC
18	TRBD2	once	TRBJ2-7	TRBV7-6	CASSLEASGRESSYEQYF	TGTGCCAGCAGCTTAGAAGCTAGCGGGAGGGAGAGCTCCTACGAGCAGTACTTC
17	.	.	TRBJ1-4	TRBV7-8	CASSLVVGNRGNEKLFF	TGTGCCAGCAGCTTAGTAGTAGGGAATAGGGGTAATGAAAAACTGTTTTTT
15	TRBD2	.	TRBJ2-3	TRBV4-3	CASSQDGRGADTQYF	TGCGCCAGCAGCCAAGATGGGAGGGGCGCAGATACGCAGTATTTT
13	.	.	TRBJ1-2	TRBV10-1	CASSEGGARGYTF	TGCGCCAGCAGTGAGGGGGGGGCAAGGGGCTACACCTTC
19	TRBD2	.	TRBJ2-1	TRBV12-5	CASGLVGGGLGRGWDEQFF	TGTGCTAGTGGTTTGGTAGGTGGGGGACTAGGGCGGGGCTGGGATGAGCAGTTCTTC
17	TRBD1	.	TRBJ2-2	TRBV5-1	CASSSDRDSVYTGELFF	TGCGCCAGCAGCTCCGACAGGGATTCTGTCTACACCGGGGAGCTGTTTTTT
15	TRBD2	.	TRBJ2-1	TRBV29-1	CSVGMREYDRDEQFF	TGCAGCGTTGGGATGCGGGAGTATGATCGAGATGAGCAGTTCTTC
16	TRBD2	.	TRBJ2-3	TRBV2	CASSDGLAGFTDTQYF	TGTGCCAGCAGTGATGGACTAGCGGGCTTCACAGATACGCAGTATTTT
16	.	.	TRBJ1-3	TRBV21-1	CASSKKGAPTGNTIYF	TGTGCCAGCAGCAAAAAGGGAGCCCCCACTGGAAACACCATATATTTT
14	.	.	TRBJ1-1	TRBV6-1	CASSGGAVGTEAFF	TGTGCCAGCAGTGGAGGAGCGGTGGGCACTGAAGCTTTCTTT
15	TRBD1	.	TRBJ1-2	TRBV4-3	CASSPRDSLNYGYTF	TGCGCCAGCAGCCCACGGGACAGCTTAAACTATGGCTACACCTTC
16	.	.	TRBJ1-4	TRBV18	CASSPPGSFLNEKLFF	TGTGCCAGCTCACCACCGGGCAGCTTCCTAAATGAAAAACTGTTTTTT